The clone carrying this TCR beta chain appeared many times. Its antigen remains unidentified. This record belongs to a study of identical twins. There are 17 residues in the CDR3. The junction had 5 bases not matched to a gene; V was cut back by 1 base and J by 0 bases. Germline V gene sequence: CDR1 LNHNV, CDR2 YYDKDF (reference sequence). Healthy Caucasians, and only they, were the donors. Study findings and constraints: A cross-sectional statistical analysis, not follow-up of the same donors, supported the conclusions.

Template switching introduced a universal primer site, and the cDNA bore unique molecular identifiers. In TCRdb, the 5' RACE reads were re-called with MiXCR into one record per CDR3 protein. This table holds hundreds of thousands of distinct CDR3 sequences, around 6% found once. The chain links TRBV15 to TRBJ2-1; 8 nucleotides align to TRBD2. The sample comprised naive T cells sorted from blood. This TCR was recovered from a man in his late teens or twenties in good health. For the CDR3, the DNA is TGTGCCACCAGCAGAGGAGGAGCGGGAGACTCCTACAATGAGCAGTTCTTC. This translates into CATSRGGAGDSYNEQFF.